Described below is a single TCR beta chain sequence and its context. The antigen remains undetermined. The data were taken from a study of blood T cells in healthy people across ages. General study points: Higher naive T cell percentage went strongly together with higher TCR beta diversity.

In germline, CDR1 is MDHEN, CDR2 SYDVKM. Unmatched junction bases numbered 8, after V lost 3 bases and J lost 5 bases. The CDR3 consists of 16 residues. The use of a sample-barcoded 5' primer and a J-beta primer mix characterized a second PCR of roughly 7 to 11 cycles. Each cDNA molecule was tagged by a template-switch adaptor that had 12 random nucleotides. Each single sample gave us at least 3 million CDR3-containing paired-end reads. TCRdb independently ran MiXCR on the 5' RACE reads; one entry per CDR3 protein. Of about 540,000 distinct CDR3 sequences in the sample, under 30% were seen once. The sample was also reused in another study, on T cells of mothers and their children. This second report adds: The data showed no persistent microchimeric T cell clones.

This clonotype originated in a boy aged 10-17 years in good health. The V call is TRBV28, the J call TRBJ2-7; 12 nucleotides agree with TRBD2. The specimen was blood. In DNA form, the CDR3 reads TGTGCCAGCAGTTTCTCGACTAGCGGGAGTATCGACGAGCAGTACTTC. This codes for CASSFSTSGSIDEQYF.